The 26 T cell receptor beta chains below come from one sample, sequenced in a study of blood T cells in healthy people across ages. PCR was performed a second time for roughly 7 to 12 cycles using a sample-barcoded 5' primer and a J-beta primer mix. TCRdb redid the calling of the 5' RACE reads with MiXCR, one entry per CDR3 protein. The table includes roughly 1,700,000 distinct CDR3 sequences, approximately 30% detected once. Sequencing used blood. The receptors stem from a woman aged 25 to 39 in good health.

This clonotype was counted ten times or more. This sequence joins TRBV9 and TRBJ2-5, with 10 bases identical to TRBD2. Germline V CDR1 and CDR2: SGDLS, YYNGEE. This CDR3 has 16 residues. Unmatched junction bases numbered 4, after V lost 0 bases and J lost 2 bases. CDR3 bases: TGTGCCAGCAGCGTAGGAGCGGGAGGGCGGCAAGAGACCCAGTACTTC. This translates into CASSVGAGGRQETQYF. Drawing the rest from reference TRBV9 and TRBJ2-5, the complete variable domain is DSGVTQTPKHLITATGQRVTLRCSPRSGDLSVYWYQQSLDQGLQFLIQYYNGEERAKGNILERFSAQQFPDLHSELNLSSLELGDSALYFCASSVGAGGRQETQYFGPGTRLLVL.

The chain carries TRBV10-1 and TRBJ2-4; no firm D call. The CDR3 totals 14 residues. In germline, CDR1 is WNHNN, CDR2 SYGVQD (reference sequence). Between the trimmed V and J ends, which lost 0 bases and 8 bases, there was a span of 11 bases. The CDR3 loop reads CASSESTLADIQYF. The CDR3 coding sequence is TGCGCCAGCAGTGAGTCGACTCTGGCGGACATTCAGTACTTC.

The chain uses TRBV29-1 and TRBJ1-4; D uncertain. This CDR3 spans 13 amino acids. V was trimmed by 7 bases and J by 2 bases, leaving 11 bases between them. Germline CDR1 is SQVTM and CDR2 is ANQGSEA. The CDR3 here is CSGGDGTNEKLFF. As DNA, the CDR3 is TGCAGCGGCGGGGATGGCACTAATGAAAAACTGTTTTTT. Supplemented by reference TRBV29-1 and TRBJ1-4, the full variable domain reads SAVISQKPSRDICQRGTSLTIQCQVDSQVTMMFWYRQQPGQSLTLIATANQGSEATYESGFVIDKFPISRPNLTFSTLTVSNMSPEDSSIYLCSGGDGTNEKLFFGSGTQLSVL.

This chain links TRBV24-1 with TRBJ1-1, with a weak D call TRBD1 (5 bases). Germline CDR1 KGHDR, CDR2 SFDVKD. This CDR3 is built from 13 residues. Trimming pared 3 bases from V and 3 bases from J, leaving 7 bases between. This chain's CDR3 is CATSDRQYTEAFF. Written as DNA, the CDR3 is TGTGCCACCAGTGATCGACAGTACACTGAAGCTTTCTTT.

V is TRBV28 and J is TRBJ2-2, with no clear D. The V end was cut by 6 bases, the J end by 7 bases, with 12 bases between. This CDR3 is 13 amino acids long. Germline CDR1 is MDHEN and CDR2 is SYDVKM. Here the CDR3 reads CASSTPSGGELFF. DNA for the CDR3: TGTGCCAGCAGCACCCCCTCCGGCGGGGAGCTGTTTTTT.

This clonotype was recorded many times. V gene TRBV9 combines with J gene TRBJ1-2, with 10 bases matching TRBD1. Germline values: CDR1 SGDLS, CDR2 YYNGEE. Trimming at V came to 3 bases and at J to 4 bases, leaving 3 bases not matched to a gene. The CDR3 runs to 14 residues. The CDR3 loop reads CASSAGQGSYGYTF. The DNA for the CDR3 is TGTGCCAGCAGCGCGGGACAGGGGAGCTATGGCTACACCTTC.

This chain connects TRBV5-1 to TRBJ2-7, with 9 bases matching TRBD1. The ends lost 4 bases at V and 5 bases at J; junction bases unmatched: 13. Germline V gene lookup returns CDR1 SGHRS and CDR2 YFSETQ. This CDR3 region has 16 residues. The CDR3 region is CASSPTVDRGTHEQYF. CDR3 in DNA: TGCGCCAGCAGCCCGACGGTGGACAGGGGTACCCACGAGCAGTACTTC. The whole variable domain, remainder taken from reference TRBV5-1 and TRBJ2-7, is KAGVTQTPRYLIKTRGQQVTLSCSPISGHRSVSWYQQTPGQGLQFLFEYFSETQRNKGNFPGRFSGRQFSNSRSEMNVSTLELGDSALYLCASSPTVDRGTHEQYFGPGTRLTVT.

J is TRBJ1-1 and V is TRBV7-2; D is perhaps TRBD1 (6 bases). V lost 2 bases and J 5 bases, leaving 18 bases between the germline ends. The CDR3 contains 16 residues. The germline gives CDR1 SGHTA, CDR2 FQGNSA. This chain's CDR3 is CASSLHVRGVKTEAFF. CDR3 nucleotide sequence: TGTGCCAGCAGCTTACACGTTAGGGGGGTAAAGACTGAAGCTTTCTTT.

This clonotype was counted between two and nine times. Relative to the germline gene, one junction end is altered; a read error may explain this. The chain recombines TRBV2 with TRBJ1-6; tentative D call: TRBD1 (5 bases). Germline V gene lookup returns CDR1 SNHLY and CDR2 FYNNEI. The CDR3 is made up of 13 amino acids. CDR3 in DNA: TGTGCCAACAGTGACACCAGGGATTCACCCCTCCACTTT. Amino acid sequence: CANSDTRDSPLHF.

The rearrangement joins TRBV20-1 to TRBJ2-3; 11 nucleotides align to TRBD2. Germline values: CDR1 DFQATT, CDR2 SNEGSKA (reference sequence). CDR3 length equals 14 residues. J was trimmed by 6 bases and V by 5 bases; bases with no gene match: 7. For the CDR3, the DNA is TGCAGTGCTTGGACTAGCGGGTCCCCGGATACGCAGTATTTT. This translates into CSAWTSGSPDTQYF.

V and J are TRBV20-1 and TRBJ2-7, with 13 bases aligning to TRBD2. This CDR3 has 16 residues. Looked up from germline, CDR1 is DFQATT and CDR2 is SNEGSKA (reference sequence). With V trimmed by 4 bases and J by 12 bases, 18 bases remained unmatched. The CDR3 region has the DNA TGCAGTGCTACCCGACTAGCGGGGGGAGAACAAGAGACCCGGTACTTC. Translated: CSATRLAGGEQETRYF.

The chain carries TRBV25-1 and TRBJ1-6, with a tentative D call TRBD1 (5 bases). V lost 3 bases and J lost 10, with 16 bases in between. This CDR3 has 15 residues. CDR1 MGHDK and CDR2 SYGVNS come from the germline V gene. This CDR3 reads CASSDPKRGRSPLHF. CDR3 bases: TGTGCCAGCAGTGACCCAAAAAGGGGAAGGTCACCCCTCCACTTT.

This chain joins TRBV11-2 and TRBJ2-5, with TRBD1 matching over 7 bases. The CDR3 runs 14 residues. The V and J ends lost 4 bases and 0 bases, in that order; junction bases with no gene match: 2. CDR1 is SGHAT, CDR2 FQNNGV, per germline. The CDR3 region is CASSSGQHQETQYF. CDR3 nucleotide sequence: TGTGCCAGCAGCTCGGGACAGCACCAAGAGACCCAGTACTTC.

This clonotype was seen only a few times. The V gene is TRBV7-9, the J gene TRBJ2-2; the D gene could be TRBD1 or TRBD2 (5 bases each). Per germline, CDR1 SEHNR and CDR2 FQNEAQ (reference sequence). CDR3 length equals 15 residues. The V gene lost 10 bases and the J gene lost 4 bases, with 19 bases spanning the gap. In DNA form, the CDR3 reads TGTGCCATTACCGGATCTGGGACCAGCACCGGGGAGCTGTTTTTT. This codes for CAITGSGTSTGELFF.

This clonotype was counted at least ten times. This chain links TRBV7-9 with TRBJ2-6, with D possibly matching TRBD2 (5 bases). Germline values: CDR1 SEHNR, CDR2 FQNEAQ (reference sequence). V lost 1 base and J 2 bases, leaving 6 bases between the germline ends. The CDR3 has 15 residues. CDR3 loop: CASSLVRAGANVLTF. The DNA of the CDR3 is TGTGCCAGCAGCTTAGTGAGGGCTGGGGCCAACGTCCTGACTTTC.

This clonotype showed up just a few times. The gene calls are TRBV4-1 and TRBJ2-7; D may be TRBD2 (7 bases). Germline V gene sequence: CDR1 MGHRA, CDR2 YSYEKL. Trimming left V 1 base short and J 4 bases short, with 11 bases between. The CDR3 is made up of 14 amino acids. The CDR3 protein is CASSQVGGAYEQYF. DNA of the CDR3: TGCGCCAGCAGCCAAGTGGGGGGGGCGTACGAGCAGTACTTC.

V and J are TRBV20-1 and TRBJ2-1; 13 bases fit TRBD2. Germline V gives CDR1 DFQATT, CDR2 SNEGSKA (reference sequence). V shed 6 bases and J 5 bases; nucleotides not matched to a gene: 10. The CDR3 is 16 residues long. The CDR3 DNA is TGCAGTGCCCATCGGACTAGCGGGAGTCCGAACAATGAGCAGTTCTTC. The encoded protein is CSAHRTSGSPNNEQFF.

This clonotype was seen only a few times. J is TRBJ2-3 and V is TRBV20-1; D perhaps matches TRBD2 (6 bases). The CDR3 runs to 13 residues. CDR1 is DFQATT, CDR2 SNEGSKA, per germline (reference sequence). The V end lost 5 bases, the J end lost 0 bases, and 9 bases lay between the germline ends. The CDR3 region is CSAVSGSTDTQYF. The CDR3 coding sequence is TGCAGTGCTGTTAGCGGTAGCACAGATACGCAGTATTTT.

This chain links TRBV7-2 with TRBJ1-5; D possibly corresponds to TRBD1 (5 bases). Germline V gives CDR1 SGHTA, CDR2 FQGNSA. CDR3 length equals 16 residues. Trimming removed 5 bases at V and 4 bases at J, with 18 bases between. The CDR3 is CASSPGGGRVNQPQHF. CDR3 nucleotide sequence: TGTGCCAGCAGCCCAGGAGGTGGCAGGGTGAATCAGCCCCAGCATTTT.

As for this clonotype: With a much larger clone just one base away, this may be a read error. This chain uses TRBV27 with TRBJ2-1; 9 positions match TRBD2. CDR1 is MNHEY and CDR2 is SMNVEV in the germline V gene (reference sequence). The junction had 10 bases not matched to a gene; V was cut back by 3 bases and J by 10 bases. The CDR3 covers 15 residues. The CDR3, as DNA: TGTGCCAGCAGTTTCCGAGCGGGGGGTCCCTACGAGCAGTTCTTC. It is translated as CASSFRAGGPYEQFF.

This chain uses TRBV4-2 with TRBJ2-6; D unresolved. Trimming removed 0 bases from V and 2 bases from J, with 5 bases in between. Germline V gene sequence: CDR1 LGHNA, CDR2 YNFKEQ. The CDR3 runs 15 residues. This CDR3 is CASSQERAGANVLTF. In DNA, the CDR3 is TGTGCCAGCAGCCAAGAAAGGGCTGGGGCCAACGTCCTGACTTTC.

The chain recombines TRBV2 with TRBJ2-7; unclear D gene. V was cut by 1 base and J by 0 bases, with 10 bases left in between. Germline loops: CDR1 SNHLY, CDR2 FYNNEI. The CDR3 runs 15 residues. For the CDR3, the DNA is TGTGCCAGCAGTGAAGACAGCGTTCTCTCCTACGAGCAGTACTTC. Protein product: CASSEDSVLSYEQYF.

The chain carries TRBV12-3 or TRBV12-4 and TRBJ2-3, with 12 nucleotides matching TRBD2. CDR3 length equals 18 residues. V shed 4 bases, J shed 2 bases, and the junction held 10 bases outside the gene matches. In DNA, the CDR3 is TGTGCCAGCAGTTCGAGCAGGACTAGCGGGGAGCTCACAGATACGCAGTATTTT. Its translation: CASSSSRTSGELTDTQYF.

CDR3 residues: CASSYSGDYNEQFF. Here the CDR3 DNA reads TGTGCCAGCAGTTACAGTGGAGACTACAATGAGCAGTTCTTC. V and J are TRBV12-3 or TRBV12-4 and TRBJ2-1; D is ambiguous. This CDR3 is 14 amino acids long. V shed 4 bases and J shed 3 bases, with 10 bases lying between them.

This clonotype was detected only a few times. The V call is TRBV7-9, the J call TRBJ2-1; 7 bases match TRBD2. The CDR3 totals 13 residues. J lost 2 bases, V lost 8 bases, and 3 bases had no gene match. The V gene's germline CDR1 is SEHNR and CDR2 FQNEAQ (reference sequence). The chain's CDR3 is CASAGTTYNEQFF. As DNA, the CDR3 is TGTGCCAGCGCCGGGACTACCTACAATGAGCAGTTCTTC.

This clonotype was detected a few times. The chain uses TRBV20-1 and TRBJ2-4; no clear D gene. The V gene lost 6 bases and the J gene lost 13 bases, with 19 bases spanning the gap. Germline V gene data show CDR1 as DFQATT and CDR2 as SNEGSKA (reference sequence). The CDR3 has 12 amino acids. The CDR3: CSAGGWSNAQYF. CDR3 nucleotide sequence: TGCAGTGCCGGCGGCTGGTCAAACGCGCAGTACTTC.